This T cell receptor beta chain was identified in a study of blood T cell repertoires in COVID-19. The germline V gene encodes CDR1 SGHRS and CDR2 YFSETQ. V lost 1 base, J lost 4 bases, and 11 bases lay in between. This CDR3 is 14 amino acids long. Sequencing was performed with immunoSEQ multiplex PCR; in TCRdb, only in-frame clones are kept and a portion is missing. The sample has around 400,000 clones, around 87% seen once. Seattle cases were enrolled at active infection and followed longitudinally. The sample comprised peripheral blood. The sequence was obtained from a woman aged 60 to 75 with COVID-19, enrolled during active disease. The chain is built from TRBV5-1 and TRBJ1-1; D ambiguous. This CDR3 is CASSLKAAGTEAFF. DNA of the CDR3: TGCGCCAGCAGCTTGAAAGCCGCTGGCACTGAAGCTTTCTTT.